The T cell receptor beta chain under discussion was sequenced for a study of blood T cell repertoires in COVID-19. For the study at large: The cDNA or gDNA used as material had been derived from T cells, B-cell-depleted T cells, or PBMCs.

Per the original methods: Amplified reference gene primers provided the basis for estimating nucleated cell counts. Profiled with immunoSEQ multiplex PCR; TCRdb holds only in-frame clones, not every one. Clone size and V and J calls were adopted from that table, with D and trimming inferred from the DNA. This sample yields over 130,000 clones, of which 75% to 85% are seen a single time; approximately 4.1% belongs to the top ten. Germline CDR1 MNHNY, CDR2 SVGAGI (reference sequence). The trim removed 2 bases at V and 1 base at J, leaving 4 bases unmatched. The CDR3 has 16 residues. This sequence joins TRBV6-6 and TRBJ2-3; TRBD2 agrees at 9 bases. Sequenced input: peripheral blood. The TCR was taken from a woman of 80 years or more with acute or convalescent COVID-19. The DNA for the CDR3 is TGTGCCAGCAGTTACAGGGCTAGCGGGGGCACAGATACGCAGTATTTT. This encodes CASSYRASGGTDTQYF.